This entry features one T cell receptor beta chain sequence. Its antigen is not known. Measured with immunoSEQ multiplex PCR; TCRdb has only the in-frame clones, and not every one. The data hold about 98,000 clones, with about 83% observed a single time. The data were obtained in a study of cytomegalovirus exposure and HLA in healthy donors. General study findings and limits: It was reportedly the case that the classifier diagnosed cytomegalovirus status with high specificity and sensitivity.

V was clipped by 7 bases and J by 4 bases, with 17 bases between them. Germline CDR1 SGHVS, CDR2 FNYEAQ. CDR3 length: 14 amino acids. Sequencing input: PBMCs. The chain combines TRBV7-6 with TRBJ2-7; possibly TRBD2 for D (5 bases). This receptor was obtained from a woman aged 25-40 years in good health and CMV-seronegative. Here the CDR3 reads CASKLDDRRYEQYF. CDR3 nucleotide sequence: TGTGCCAGCAAACTAGACGATCGGAGATACGAGCAGTACTTC.